The 6 T cell receptor beta chains below come from one sample, sequenced in a study of blood T cell repertoires in COVID-19. The data were produced by immunoSEQ multiplex PCR, yet TCRdb's version contains in-frame clones alone and is incomplete. The table includes approximately 240,000 clones, around 80% detected once. Material for sequencing was peripheral blood. The receptors here all came from a woman aged 80 or over with active or convalescent COVID-19.

This chain joins TRBV5-6 and TRBJ1-1, with unresolved D. Germline CDR1 reads SGHDT; CDR2 reads YYEEEE. V was cut by 1 base and J by 8 bases, with 18 bases left in between. The CDR3 length is 15 residues. For the CDR3, the DNA is TGTGCCAGCAGCTTGAGGTCACCGCGGAGGTCCGAAGCTTTCTTT. Translation: CASSLRSPRRSEAFF.

The rearrangement uses TRBV11-2 and TRBJ2-2; D is unclear. The CDR3 loop spans 13 amino acids. CDR1 SGHAT and CDR2 FQNNGV come from the germline V gene. The V gene lost 6 bases and the J gene lost 2 bases, with 7 bases spanning the gap. CDR3 DNA sequence: TGTGCCAGCAGATTTTTAAACACCGGGGAGCTGTTTTTT. This gives the protein CASRFLNTGELFF.

The rearrangement uses TRBV5-4 and TRBJ2-1; 15 bases fit TRBD2. Germline loops: CDR1 SGHNT, CDR2 YYREEE (reference sequence). The CDR3 has 17 amino acids. V gave up 4 bases and J gave up 8 bases; unmatched junction bases: 10. CDR3: CASSPRTSGRARDEQFF. The CDR3 coding sequence is TGTGCCAGCAGCCCCCGGACTAGCGGGAGGGCCAGGGATGAGCAGTTCTTC. The whole variable domain, remainder taken from reference TRBV5-4 and TRBJ2-1, is ETGVTQSPTHLIKTRGQQVTLRCSSQSGHNTVSWYQQALGQGPQFIFQYYREEENGRGNFPPRFSGLQFPNYSSELNVNALELDDSALYLCASSPRTSGRARDEQFFGPGTRLTVL.

The V gene is TRBV20-1, the J gene TRBJ2-1; 10 bases align to TRBD2. Trimming took 3 bases from V and 0 from J; bases not matched to a gene: 5. The CDR3 has 16 residues. CDR1 and CDR2 from the germline V gene are DFQATT and SNEGSKA (reference sequence). This chain's CDR3 is CSASPLAGASYNEQFF. As DNA, the CDR3 is TGCAGTGCTAGTCCCCTAGCGGGGGCCTCCTACAATGAGCAGTTCTTC.

V usage is TRBV6-5 and J usage is TRBJ1-1, with D tentatively TRBD1 (5 bases). The germline V gene encodes CDR1 MNHEY and CDR2 SVGAGI. V lost 6 bases and J 0 bases, leaving 14 bases between the germline ends. This CDR3 is built from 15 residues. CDR3 region: CASRSGHFLNTEAFF. The CDR3 region has the DNA TGTGCCAGCAGATCCGGACACTTCTTGAACACTGAAGCTTTCTTT.

V usage is TRBV25-1 and J usage is TRBJ2-1; weak D call: TRBD1 (6 bases). Per the germline V gene, CDR1 is MGHDK and CDR2 is SYGVNS. The CDR3 totals 15 residues. Trimming cost V 4 bases and J 2 bases, with 12 bases left between them. CDR3 sequence (DNA): TGTGCCAGCAGTGGATGGGACATCACCTACAATGAGCAGTTCTTC. Encoded protein: CASSGWDITYNEQFF. The variable domain in full, with the rest retrieved from reference TRBV25-1 and TRBJ2-1, is EADIYQTPRYLVIGTGKKITLECSQTMGHDKMYWYQQDPGMELHLIHYSYGVNSTEKGDLSSESTVSRIRTEHFPLTLESARPSHTSQYLCASSGWDITYNEQFFGPGTRLTVL.